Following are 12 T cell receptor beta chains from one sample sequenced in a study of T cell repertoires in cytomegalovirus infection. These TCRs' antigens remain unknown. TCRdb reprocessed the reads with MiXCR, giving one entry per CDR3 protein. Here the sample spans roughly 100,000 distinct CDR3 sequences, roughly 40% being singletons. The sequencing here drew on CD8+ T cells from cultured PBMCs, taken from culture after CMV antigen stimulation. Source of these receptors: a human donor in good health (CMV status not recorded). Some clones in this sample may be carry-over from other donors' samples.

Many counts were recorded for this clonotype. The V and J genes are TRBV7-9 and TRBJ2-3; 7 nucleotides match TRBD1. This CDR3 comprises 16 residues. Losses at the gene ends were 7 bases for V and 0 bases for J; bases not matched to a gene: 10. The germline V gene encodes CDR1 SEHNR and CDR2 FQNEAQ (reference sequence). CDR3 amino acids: CASNRPDRESTDTQYF. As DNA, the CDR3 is TGTGCCAGCAACCGACCCGACAGGGAGAGCACAGATACGCAGTATTTT.

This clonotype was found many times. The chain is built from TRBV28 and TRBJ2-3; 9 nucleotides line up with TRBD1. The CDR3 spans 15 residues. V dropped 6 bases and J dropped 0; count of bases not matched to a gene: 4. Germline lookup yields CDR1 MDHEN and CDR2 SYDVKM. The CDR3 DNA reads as TGTGCCAGCAGGGGACAGGGAGAGAGCACAGATACGCAGTATTTT. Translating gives CASRGQGESTDTQYF.

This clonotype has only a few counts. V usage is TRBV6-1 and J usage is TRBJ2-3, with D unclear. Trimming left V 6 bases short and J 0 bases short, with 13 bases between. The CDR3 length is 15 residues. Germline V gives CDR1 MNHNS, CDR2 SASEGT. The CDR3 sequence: CASSPESRSTDTQYF. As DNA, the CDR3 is TGTGCCAGCAGCCCCGAAAGCCGTAGCACAGATACGCAGTATTTT.

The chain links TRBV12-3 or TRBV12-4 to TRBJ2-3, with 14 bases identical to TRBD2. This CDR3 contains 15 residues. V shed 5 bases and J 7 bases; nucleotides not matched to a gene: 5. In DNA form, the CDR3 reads TGTGCCAGCAGTGTGACTAGCGGGGGGGCGAATACGCAGTATTTT. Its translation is CASSVTSGGANTQYF.

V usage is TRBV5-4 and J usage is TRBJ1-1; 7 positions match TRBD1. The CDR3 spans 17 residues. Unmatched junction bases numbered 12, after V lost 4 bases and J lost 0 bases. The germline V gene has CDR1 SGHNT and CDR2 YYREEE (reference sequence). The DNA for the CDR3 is TGTGCCAGCAGCCCTGAGGGGGCTCATCGCATGAACACTGAAGCTTTCTTT. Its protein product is CASSPEGAHRMNTEAFF.

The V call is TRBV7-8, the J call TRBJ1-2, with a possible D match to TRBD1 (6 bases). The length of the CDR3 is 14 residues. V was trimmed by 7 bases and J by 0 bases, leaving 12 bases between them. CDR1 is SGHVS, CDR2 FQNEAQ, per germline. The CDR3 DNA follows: TGTGCCAGCACTGTGGGGGCCGCTAACTATGGCTACACCTTC. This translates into CASTVGAANYGYTF. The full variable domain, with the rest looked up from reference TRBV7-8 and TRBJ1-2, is GAGVSQSPRYKVAKRGQDVALRCDPISGHVSLFWYQQALGQGPEFLTYFQNEAQLDKSGLPSDRFFAERPEGSVSTLKIQRTQQEDSAVYLCASTVGAANYGYTFGSGTRLTVV.

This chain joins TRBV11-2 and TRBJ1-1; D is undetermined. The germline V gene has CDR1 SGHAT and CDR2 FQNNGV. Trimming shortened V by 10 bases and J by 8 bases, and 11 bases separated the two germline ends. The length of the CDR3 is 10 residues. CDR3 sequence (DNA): TGTGCCACCCACTACGGGGAAGCTTTCTTT. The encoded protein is CATHYGEAFF.

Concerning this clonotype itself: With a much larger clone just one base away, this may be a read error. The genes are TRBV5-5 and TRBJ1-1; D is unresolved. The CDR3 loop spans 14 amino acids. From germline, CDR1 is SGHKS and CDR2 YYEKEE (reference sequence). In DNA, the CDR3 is TGTGTCAGCAGTTTGGAACCCCGAAGAACTGAAGCTTTCTTT. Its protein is CVSSLEPRRTEAFF.

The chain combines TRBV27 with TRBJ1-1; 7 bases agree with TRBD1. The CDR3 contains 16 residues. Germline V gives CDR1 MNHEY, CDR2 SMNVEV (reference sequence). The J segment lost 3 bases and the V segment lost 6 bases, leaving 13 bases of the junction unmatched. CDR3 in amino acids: CASSPQGGQKYTEAFF. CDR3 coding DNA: TGTGCCAGCAGCCCTCAAGGGGGACAGAAATACACTGAAGCTTTCTTT.

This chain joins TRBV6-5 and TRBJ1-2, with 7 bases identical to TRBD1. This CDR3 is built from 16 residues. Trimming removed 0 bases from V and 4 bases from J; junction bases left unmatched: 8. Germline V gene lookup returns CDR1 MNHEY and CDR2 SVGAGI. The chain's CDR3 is CASSYSIIGGSYGYTF. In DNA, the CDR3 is TGTGCCAGCAGTTACTCGATTATAGGGGGCAGCTATGGCTACACCTTC.

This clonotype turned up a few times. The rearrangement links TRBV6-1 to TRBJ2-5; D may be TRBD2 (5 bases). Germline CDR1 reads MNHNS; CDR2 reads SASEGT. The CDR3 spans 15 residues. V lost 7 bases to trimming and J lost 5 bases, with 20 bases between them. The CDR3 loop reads CASTRLLGPRETQYF. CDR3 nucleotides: TGTGCCAGCACCAGACTACTAGGGCCTCGGGAGACCCAGTACTTC.

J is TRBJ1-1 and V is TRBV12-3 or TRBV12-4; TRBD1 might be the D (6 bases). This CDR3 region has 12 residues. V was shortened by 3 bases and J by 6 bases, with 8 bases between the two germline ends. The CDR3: CASSFPGAEAFF. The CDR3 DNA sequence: TGTGCCAGCAGTTTCCCAGGGGCTGAAGCTTTCTTT.